Below, 14 T cell receptor beta chains from the same sample are listed, as sequenced in a study of blood T cell repertoires in COVID-19. TCRdb keeps only in-frame clones here, not all; method: immunoSEQ multiplex PCR. The sample has around 140,000 clones, around 73% seen once. Sequences were obtained from peripheral blood. The receptor source for this set is a woman in her forties or fifties with active or convalescent COVID-19.

Comment on this clone: The same CDR3 is also encoded by other DNA sequences in this sample. This chain uses TRBV18 with TRBJ1-2, with a possible D match to TRBD1 (6 bases). CDR3 size: 13 residues. CDR1 and CDR2 (germline): KGHSH, LQKENI. V was pared by 6 bases and J by 3 bases, with 11 bases between. The chain's CDR3 is CASSPDRDYGYTF. For the CDR3, the DNA is TGTGCCAGCTCCCCGGACAGAGACTATGGCTACACCTTC.

This clone occurred a few times. This chain uses TRBV6-6 with TRBJ2-7, with 8 bases aligning to TRBD2. The CDR3 runs 14 residues. The V gene's germline CDR1 is MNHNY and CDR2 SVGAGI (reference sequence). V shed 7 bases and J 2 bases; nucleotides not matched to a gene: 7. CDR3 in DNA: TGTGCCAGCATCCCGGGGGGGGAAACCTACGAGCAGTACTTC. It encodes CASIPGGETYEQYF.

V usage is TRBV5-4 and J usage is TRBJ2-3, with 9 bases fitting TRBD2. Germline-derived CDR1 and CDR2 are SGHNT and YYREEE (reference sequence). The CDR3 covers 16 residues. V was clipped by 0 bases and J by 2 bases; unmatched bases: 4. The CDR3 protein is CASSLASGAYTDTQYF. The CDR3 DNA sequence: TGTGCCAGCAGCTTGGCTAGCGGGGCCTACACAGATACGCAGTATTTT.

The rearrangement uses TRBV5-5 and TRBJ1-6, with D hard to call. The germline gives CDR1 SGHKS, CDR2 YYEKEE (reference sequence). CDR3 size: 16 residues. Trimming took off 4 bases at V and 1 base at J, with 12 bases between the two ends. The CDR3 sequence is CASSRAGVSYNSPLHF. The DNA of the CDR3 is TGTGCCAGCAGCCGGGCCGGGGTTTCCTATAATTCACCCCTCCACTTT.

V usage is TRBV9 and J usage is TRBJ1-2; no clear D. CDR1 and CDR2 from the germline V gene are SGDLS and YYNGEE. The CDR3 runs to 14 residues. Trimming removed 0 bases from V and 1 base from J, with 7 bases in between. CDR3 sequence: CASSVEQFNYGYTF. Here the CDR3 DNA reads TGTGCCAGCAGCGTAGAACAGTTTAACTATGGCTACACCTTC.

The count of this clone is one. The chain carries TRBV9 and TRBJ2-4; weak D call: TRBD2 (7 bases). With 5 bases removed from V and 8 bases from J, the gap between germline ends came to 14 bases. The CDR3 covers 13 residues. CDR1 and CDR2 from the germline V gene are SGDLS and YYNGEE. The CDR3 here is CASRGGGSDIQYF. For the CDR3, the DNA is TGTGCCAGCAGGGGCGGGGGCAGTGACATTCAGTACTTC.

This clone appeared a few times. The V call is TRBV5-6, the J call TRBJ1-1, with D uncertain. From germline, CDR1 is SGHDT and CDR2 YYEEEE. Trimming took off 0 bases at V and 2 bases at J, with 8 bases between the two ends. The CDR3 covers 14 residues. CDR3 region: CASSLDGRNTEAFF. As DNA, the CDR3 is TGTGCCAGCAGCTTGGATGGGAGAAACACTGAAGCTTTCTTT.

V is TRBV5-1 and J is TRBJ2-2; 9 bases agree with TRBD2. Germline values: CDR1 SGHRS, CDR2 YFSETQ. V trimming: 7 bases; J trimming: 1 base; junction bases outside the gene matches: 5. The CDR3 spans 15 residues. The CDR3 protein is CASGVAGENTGELFF. The CDR3 DNA is TGCGCCAGCGGAGTAGCGGGGGAGAACACCGGGGAGCTGTTTTTT.

This clone came up a few times. The gene calls are TRBV6-6 and TRBJ2-3; unclear D gene. CDR3 length: 11 residues. Per germline, CDR1 MNHNY and CDR2 SVGAGI (reference sequence). The ends were cut back, 5 bases at V and 5 bases at J, with 5 bases in the middle. The CDR3 here is CASSPGDTQYF. CDR3 DNA sequence: TGTGCCAGCAGTCCGGGAGATACGCAGTATTTT.

The rearrangement uses TRBV7-3 and TRBJ2-2; unclear D gene. Germline lookup yields CDR1 SGHTA and CDR2 FQGTGA. Trimming removed 3 bases at V and 4 bases at J, with 6 bases between. CDR3 length: 13 residues. CDR3 sequence reads: CASSLQVTGELFF. The CDR3 nucleotides are TGTGCCAGCAGCTTGCAGGTCACCGGGGAGCTGTTTTTT.

This sequence joins TRBV3-1 (or the pseudogene TRBV3-2) and TRBJ1-3; D uncertain. The CDR3 contains 13 residues. The V and J ends lost 4 bases and 0 bases respectively, with 4 bases between them. CDR1 and CDR2 from the germline V gene are LGHDT and YNNKEL (reference sequence). The DNA of the CDR3 is TGTGCCAGCAGCCCACACTCTGGAAACACCATATATTTT. Its protein is CASSPHSGNTIYF.

The sample holds a few counts of this clone. J is TRBJ2-3 and V is TRBV28; TRBD2 matches at 7 bases. Per germline, CDR1 MDHEN and CDR2 SYDVKM. V shed 6 bases, J shed 2 bases, and the junction held 5 bases outside the gene matches. The CDR3 is made up of 14 amino acids. This chain's CDR3 is CASSLADYTDTQYF. As DNA, the CDR3 is TGTGCCAGCAGCCTAGCGGATTACACAGATACGCAGTATTTT.

The rearrangement uses TRBV7-2 and TRBJ1-5; no reliable D call. Germline CDR1 SGHTA, CDR2 FQGNSA. The V end was cut by 1 base, the J end by 2 bases, with 12 bases between. The CDR3 length is 16 residues. DNA of the CDR3: TGTGCCAGCAGCTTAGGGACGGGGATACGCAATCAGCCCCAGCATTTT. Protein sequence: CASSLGTGIRNQPQHF.

The rearrangement joins TRBV9 to TRBJ1-1; a possible D gene is TRBD1 (5 bases). Between the trimmed V and J ends, which lost 2 bases and 0 bases, there was a span of 11 bases. This CDR3 comprises 15 residues. CDR1 is SGDLS, CDR2 YYNGEE, per germline. Here the CDR3 reads CASSVDRLMNTEAFF. The CDR3 DNA reads as TGTGCCAGCAGCGTCGACAGACTTATGAACACTGAAGCTTTCTTT.